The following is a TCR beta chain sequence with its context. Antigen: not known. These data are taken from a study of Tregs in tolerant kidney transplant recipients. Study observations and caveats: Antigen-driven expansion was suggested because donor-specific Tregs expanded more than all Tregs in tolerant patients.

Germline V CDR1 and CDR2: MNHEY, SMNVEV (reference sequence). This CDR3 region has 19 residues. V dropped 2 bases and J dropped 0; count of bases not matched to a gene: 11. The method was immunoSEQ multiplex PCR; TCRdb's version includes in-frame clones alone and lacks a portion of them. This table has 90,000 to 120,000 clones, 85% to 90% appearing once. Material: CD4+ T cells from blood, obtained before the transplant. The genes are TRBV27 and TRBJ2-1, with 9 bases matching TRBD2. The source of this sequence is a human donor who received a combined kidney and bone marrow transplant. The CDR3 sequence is CASSLRSSGRTPSYNEQFF. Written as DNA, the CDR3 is TGTGCCAGCAGTTTACGATCCAGCGGGAGGACCCCCTCCTACAATGAGCAGTTCTTC.